These 4 T cell receptor beta chains came from one sample sequenced in a study of CD8+ T cells in alopecia areata. cDNA prepared by RNA extraction and subsequent reverse transcription served as the template for sequencing. This table comes from immunoSEQ multiplex PCR, and its TCRdb copy is limited to in-frame clones, with some not included. The sample consists of approximately 150,000 clones, about 88% of them appearing once. Documented treatment: oral pan-JAK inhibitor, 5-10 mg twice daily. The sample here was CD8+ T cells sorted from blood, taken at week 4, from a patient treated with tofacitinib. These receptor sequences come from a human donor with alopecia areata.

In this sample, this clone turned up once. The CDR3 loop reads CAWRSDEETQYF. The CDR3 DNA reads TGTGCCTGGAGGTCTGATGAAGAGACCCAGTACTTC. The chain joins TRBV30 to TRBJ2-5; D unclear. In germline, CDR1 is GTSNPN, CDR2 SVGIG (reference sequence). This CDR3 is 12 amino acids long. Trimming cost V 3 bases and J 3 bases, with 8 bases left between them.

The V gene is TRBV19, the J gene TRBJ2-1, with D perhaps matching TRBD2 (7 bases). The V gene's germline CDR1 is LNHDA and CDR2 SQIVND (reference sequence). CDR3 length: 10 residues. Trimming stripped 10 bases from V and 9 bases from J, with 10 bases between. The CDR3 protein is CATGGAEQFF. The CDR3 region has the DNA TGTGCCACGGGGGGCGCTGAGCAGTTCTTC.

The rearrangement links TRBV29-1 to TRBJ2-7, with D possibly matching TRBD1 (5 bases). Germline loops: CDR1 SQVTM, CDR2 ANQGSEA. The CDR3 totals 14 residues. V lost 5 bases and J 6 bases, leaving 20 bases between the germline ends. CDR3 residues: CSVFQTGFLSEQYF. Here the CDR3 DNA reads TGCAGCGTTTTTCAAACAGGTTTCCTAAGCGAGCAGTACTTC.

The table lists this clone with a count of one. The V and J genes are TRBV5-1 and TRBJ2-4; no clear D gene. Germline loops: CDR1 SGHRS, CDR2 YFSETQ. Trimming stripped 4 bases from V and 2 bases from J, with 13 bases between. CDR3 length: 15 amino acids. The DNA for the CDR3 is TGCGCCAGCAGCCCCACCGAGTTCCCCAAAAACATTCAGTACTTC. Amino acids: CASSPTEFPKNIQYF.